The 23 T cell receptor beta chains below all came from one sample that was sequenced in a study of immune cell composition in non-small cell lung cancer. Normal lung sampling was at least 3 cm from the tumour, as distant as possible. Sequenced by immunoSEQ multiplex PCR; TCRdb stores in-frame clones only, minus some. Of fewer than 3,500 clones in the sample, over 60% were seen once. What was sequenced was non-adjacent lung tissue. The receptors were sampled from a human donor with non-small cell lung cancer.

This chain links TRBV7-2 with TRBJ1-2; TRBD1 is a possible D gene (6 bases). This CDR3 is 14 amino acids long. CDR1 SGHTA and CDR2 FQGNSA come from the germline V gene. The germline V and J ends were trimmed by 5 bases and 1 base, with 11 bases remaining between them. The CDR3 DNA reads TGTGCCAGCAGCCAAGGACAGCTTAACTATGGCTACACCTTC. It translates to CASSQGQLNYGYTF.

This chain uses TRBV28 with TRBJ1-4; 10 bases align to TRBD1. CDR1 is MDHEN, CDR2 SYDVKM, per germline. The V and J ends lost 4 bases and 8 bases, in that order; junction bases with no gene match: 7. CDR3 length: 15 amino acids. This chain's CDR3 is CASSSRGTGVEKLFF. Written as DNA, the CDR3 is TGTGCCAGCAGTTCTAGAGGGACAGGGGTGGAAAAACTGTTTTTT.

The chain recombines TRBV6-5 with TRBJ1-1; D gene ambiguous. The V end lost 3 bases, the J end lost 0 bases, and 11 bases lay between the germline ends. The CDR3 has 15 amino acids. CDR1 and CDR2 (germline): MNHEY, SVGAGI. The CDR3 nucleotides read TGTGCCAGCAGTTATGTGCGGGGAATGAACACTGAAGCTTTCTTT. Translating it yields CASSYVRGMNTEAFF.

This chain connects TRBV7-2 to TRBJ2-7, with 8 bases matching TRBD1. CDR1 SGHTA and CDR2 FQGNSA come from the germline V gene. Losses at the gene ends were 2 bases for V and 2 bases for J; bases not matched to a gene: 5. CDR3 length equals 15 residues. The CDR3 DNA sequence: TGTGCCAGCAGCTTAATTCCCAGGGGGCCCTACGAGCAGTACTTC. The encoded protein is CASSLIPRGPYEQYF.

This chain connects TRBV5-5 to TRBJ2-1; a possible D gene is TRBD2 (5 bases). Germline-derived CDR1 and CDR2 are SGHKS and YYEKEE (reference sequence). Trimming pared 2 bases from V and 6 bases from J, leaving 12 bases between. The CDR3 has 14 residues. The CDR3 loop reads CASSLGSAGNEQFF. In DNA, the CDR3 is TGTGCCAGCAGCTTAGGCTCCGCGGGCAATGAGCAGTTCTTC. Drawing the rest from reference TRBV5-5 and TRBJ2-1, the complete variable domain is DAGVTQSPTHLIKTRGQQVTLRCSPISGHKSVSWYQQVLGQGPQFIFQYYEKEERGRGNFPDRFSARQFPNYSSELNVNALLLGDSALYLCASSLGSAGNEQFFGPGTRLTVL.

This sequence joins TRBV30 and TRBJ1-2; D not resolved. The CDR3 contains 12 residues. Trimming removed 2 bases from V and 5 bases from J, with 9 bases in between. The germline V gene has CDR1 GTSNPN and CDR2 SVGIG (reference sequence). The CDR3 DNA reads TGTGCCTGGAGTAGGAGACGGTATGGCTACACCTTC. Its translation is CAWSRRRYGYTF.

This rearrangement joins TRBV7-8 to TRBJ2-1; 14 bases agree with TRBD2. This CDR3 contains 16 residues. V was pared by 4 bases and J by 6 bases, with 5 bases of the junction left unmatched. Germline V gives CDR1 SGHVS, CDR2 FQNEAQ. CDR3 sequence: CASSSTSGRARNEQFF. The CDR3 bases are TGTGCCAGCAGCTCGACTAGCGGGAGGGCTCGCAATGAGCAGTTCTTC.

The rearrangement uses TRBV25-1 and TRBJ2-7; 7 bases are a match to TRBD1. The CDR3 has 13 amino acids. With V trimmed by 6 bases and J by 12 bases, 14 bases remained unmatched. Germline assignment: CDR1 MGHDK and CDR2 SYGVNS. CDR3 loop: CASRDGTARGLYF. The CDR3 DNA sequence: TGTGCCAGCAGGGACGGGACAGCAAGAGGGTTGTACTTC.

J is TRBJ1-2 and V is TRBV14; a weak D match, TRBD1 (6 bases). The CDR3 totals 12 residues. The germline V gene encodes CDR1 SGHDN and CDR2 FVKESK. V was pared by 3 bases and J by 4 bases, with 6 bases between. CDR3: CASSQDSYGYTF. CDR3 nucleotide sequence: TGTGCCAGCAGCCAGGACAGCTATGGCTACACCTTC.

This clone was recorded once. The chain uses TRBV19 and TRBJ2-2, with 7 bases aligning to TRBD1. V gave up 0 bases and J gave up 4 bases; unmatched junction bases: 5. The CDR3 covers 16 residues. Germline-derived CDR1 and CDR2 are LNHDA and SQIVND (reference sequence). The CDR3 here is CASSIDPGQLTGELFF. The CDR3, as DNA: TGTGCCAGTAGTATAGATCCGGGACAGCTCACCGGGGAGCTGTTTTTT.

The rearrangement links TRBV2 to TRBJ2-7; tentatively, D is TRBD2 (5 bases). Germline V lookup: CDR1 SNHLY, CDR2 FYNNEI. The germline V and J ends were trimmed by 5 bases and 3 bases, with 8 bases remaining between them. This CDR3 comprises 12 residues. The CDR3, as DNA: TGTGCCAGCAGTATTCGGGACTACGAGCAGTACTTC. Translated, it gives CASSIRDYEQYF.

The CDR3 DNA reads as TGTGCCAGCAGCTTAGAGGGGCTCTCCGAGCAGTACTTC. Translating gives CASSLEGLSEQYF. The chain is built from TRBV7-9 and TRBJ2-7, with D perhaps matching TRBD1 (5 bases). The CDR3 is 13 residues long. Trimming pared 1 base from V and 6 bases from J, leaving 10 bases between. CDR1 SEHNR and CDR2 FQNEAQ come from the germline V gene (reference sequence).

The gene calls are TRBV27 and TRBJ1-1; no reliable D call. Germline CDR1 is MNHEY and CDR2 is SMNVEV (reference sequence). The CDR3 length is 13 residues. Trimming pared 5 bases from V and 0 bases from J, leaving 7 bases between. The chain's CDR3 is CASSGSLNTEAFF. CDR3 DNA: TGTGCCAGCAGTGGGAGTTTGAACACTGAAGCTTTCTTT.

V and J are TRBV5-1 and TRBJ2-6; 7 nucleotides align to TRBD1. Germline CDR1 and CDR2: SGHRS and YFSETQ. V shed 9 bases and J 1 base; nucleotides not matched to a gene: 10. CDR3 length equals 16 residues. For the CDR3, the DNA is TGCGCCACAAGAACAGGGGTTGTATCTGGGGCCAACGTCCTGACTTTC. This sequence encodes CATRTGVVSGANVLTF.

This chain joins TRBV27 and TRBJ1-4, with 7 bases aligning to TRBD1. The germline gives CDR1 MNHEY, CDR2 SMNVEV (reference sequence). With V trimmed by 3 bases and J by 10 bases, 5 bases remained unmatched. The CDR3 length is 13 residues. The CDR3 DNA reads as TGTGCCAGCAGTTTTTTAGGGGGCGGAAAACTGTTTTTT. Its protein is CASSFLGGGKLFF.

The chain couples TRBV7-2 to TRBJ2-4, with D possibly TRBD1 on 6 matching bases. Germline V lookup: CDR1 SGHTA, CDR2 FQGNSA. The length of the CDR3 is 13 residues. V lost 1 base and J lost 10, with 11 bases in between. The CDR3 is CASSLEGHLIQYF. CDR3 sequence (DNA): TGTGCCAGCAGCTTAGAGGGACACCTGATTCAGTACTTC. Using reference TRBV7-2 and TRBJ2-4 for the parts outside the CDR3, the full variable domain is GAGVSQSPSNKVTEKGKDVELRCDPISGHTALYWYRQSLGQGLEFLIYFQGNSAPDKSGLPSDRFSAERTGGSVSTLTIQRTQQEDSAVYLCASSLEGHLIQYFGAGTRLSVL.

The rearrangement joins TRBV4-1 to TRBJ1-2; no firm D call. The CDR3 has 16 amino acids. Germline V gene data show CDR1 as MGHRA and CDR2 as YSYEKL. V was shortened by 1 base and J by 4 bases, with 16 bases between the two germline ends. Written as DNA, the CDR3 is TGCGCCAGCAGCCAAGGGTACAGTGAGAATTCCTATGGCTACACCTTC. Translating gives CASSQGYSENSYGYTF.

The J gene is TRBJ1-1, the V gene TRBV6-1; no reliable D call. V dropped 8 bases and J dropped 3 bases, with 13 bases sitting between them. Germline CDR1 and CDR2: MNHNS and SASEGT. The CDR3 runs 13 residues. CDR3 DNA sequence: TGTGCCAGCTACCAGCGAGGAGACACTGAAGCTTTCTTT. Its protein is CASYQRGDTEAFF.

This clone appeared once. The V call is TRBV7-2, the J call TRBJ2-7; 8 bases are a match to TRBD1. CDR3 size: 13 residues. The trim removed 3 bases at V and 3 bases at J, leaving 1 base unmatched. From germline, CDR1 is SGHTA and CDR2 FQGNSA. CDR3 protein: CASSFGQGYEQYF. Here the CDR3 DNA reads TGTGCCAGCAGCTTTGGACAGGGCTACGAGCAGTACTTC.

The CDR3 region has the DNA TGTGCCAGCAGCAGATCCGACTCCTCCTACAATGAGCAGTTCTTC. Encoded protein: CASSRSDSSYNEQFF. The rearrangement links TRBV11-2 to TRBJ2-1; D is undetermined. Per germline, CDR1 SGHAT and CDR2 FQNNGV. V was shortened by 5 bases and J by 0 bases, with 11 bases between the two germline ends. The CDR3 runs to 15 residues.

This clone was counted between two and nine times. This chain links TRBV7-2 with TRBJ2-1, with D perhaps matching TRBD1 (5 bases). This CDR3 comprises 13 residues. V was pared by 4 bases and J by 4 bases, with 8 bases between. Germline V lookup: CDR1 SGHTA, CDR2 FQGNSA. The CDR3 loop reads CASSYQGYNEQFF. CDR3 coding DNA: TGTGCCAGCAGCTATCAGGGATACAATGAGCAGTTCTTC.

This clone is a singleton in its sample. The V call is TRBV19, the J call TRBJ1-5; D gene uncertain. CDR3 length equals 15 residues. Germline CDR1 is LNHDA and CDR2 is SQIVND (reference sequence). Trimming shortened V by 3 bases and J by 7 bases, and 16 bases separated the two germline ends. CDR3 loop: CASSITSIRVQPQHF. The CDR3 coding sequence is TGTGCCAGTAGTATTACGTCAATTCGGGTACAGCCCCAGCATTTT. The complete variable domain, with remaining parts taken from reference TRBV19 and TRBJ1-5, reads DGGITQSPKYLFRKEGQNVTLSCEQNLNHDAMYWYRQDPGQGLRLIYYSQIVNDFQKGDIAEGYSVSREKKESFPLTVTSAQKNPTAFYLCASSITSIRVQPQHFGDGTRLSIL.

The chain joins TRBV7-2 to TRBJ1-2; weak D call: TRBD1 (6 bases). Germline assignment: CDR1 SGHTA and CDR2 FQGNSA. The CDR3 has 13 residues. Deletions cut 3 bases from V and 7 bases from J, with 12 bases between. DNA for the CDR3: TGTGCCAGCAGCTTGGGGACAAATGGTGGCTACACCTTC. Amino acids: CASSLGTNGGYTF.